A single T cell receptor beta chain is shown here with its context. The antigen is unknown. The data originate from a study of CD8 T cells in Susac syndrome. An amount of RNA that ranged from roughly 0.5 to 1 ug was reverse transcribed with random hexamers. TCRdb called the immunoSEQ multiplex PCR reads again in MiXCR, with one record for every CDR3 protein. The table shows about 130,000 distinct CDR3 sequences, with approximately 95% occurring only once. General study findings and limits: Peak Susac CD8+ clonal expansion occurred in TEMRA cells and active patients.

Trimming cost V 1 base and J 4 bases, with 5 bases left between them. Germline CDR1 reads SGHVS; CDR2 reads FQNEAQ. This CDR3 contains 13 residues. The chain has TRBV7-8 and TRBJ1-5, with D unresolved. Sequenced: CD8+ T cells from PBMCs. The clonotype comes from a human donor with Susac syndrome. CDR3 DNA: TGTGCCAGCAGCTTAGGACATAATCAGCCCCAGCATTTT. The encoded protein is CASSLGHNQPQHF. Full variable domain (missing parts from reference TRBV7-8 and TRBJ1-5): GAGVSQSPRYKVAKRGQDVALRCDPISGHVSLFWYQQALGQGPEFLTYFQNEAQLDKSGLPSDRFFAERPEGSVSTLKIQRTQQEDSAVYLCASSLGHNQPQHFGDGTRLSIL.